This T cell receptor (beta chain) was recovered during a study of chemoradiotherapy in HPV16-positive cancers. On the study more broadly: A couple of HPV16-positive patients' cells yielded candidate HPV-specific clones and common motifs.

Libraries were prepared by immunoSEQ multiplex PCR; TCRdb keeps only in-frame clonotypes and omits some of them. The table has 8,100 or so clones, about 74% seen once. The CDR3 sequence is 14 residues long. Germline trimming cut 0 bases from V and 5 bases from J; bases unmatched to any gene: 4. Germline assignment: CDR1 SGHRS and CDR2 YFSETQ. The origin of this receptor is a human donor with HPV-associated anogenital cancer. The chain has TRBV5-1 and TRBJ2-5; TRBD1 agrees at 7 bases. The material sequenced was tumor tissue, taken from a patient who underwent chemoradiotherapy. In nucleotides, the CDR3 is TGCGCCAGCAGCTTGGCCCAGGGGGTGGAGACCCAGTACTTC. Protein: CASSLAQGVETQYF.